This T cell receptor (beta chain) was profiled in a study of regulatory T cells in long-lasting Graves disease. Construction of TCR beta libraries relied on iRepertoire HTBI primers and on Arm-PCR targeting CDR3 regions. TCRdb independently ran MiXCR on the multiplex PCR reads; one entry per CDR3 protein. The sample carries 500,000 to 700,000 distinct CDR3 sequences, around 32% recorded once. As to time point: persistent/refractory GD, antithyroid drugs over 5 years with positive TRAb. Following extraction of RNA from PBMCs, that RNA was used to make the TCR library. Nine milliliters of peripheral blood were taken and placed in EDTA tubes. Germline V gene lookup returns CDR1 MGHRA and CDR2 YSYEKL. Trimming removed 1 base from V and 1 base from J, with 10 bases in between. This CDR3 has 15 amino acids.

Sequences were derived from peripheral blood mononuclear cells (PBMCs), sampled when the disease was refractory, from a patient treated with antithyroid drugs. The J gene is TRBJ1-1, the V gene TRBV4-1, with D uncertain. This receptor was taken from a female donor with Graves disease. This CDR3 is CASSQGLAENTEAFF. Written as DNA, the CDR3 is TGCGCCAGCAGCCAAGGGTTAGCGGAGAACACTGAAGCTTTCTTT.